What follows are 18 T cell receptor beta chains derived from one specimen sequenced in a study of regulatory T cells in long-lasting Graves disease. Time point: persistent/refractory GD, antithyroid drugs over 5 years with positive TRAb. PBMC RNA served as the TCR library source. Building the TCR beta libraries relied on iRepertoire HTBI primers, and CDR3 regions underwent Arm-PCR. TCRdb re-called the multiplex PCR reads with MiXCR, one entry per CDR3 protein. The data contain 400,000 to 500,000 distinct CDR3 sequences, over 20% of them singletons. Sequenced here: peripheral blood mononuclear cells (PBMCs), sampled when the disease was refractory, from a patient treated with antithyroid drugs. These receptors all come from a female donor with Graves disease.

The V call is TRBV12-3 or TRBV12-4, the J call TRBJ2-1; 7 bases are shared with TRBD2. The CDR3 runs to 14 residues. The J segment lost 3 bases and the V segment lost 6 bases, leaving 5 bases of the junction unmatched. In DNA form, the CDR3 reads TGTGCCAGCAGCTTATCGGGGGGCTACAATGAGCAGTTCTTC. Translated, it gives CASSLSGGYNEQFF.

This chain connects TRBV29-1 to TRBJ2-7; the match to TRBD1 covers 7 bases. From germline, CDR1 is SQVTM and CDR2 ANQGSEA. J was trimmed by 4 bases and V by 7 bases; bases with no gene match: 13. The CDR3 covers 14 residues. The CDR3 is CSGQDRDKPYEQYF. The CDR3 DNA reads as TGCAGCGGACAAGACAGGGACAAACCTTACGAGCAGTACTTC.

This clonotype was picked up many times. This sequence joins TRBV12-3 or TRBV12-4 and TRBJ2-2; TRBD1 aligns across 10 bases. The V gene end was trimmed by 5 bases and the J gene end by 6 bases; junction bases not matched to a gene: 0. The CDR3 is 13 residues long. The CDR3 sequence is CASSGQGAGELFF. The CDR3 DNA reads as TGTGCCAGCAGTGGACAGGGGGCCGGGGAGCTGTTTTTT.

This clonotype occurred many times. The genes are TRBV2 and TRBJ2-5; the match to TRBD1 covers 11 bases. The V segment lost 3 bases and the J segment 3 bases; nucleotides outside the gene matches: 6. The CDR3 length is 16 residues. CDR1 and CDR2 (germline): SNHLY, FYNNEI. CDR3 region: CASSDLLGQGEETQYF. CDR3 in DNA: TGTGCCAGCAGTGATTTGTTGGGACAGGGGGAAGAGACCCAGTACTTC.

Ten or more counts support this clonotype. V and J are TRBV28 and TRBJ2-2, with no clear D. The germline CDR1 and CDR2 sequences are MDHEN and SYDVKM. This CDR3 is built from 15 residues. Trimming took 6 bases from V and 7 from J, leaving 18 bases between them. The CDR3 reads CASSSRAPAIGELFF. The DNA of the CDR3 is TGTGCCAGCAGCTCCCGGGCCCCGGCGATCGGGGAGCTGTTTTTT.

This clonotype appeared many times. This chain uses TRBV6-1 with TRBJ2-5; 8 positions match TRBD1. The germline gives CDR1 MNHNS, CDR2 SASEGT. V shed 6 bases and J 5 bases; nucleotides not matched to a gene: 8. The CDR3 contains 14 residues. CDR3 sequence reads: CASSWGQVKETQYF. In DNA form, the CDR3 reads TGTGCCAGCAGCTGGGGACAGGTGAAGGAGACCCAGTACTTC.

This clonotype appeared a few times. CDR3 DNA sequence: TGTGCCAGCAGCTCCCAGGAAGGGACTAGCATCTATGAGCAGTTCTTC. Its translation is CASSSQEGTSIYEQFF. The chain is built from TRBV11-2 and TRBJ2-1; the match to TRBD2 covers 9 bases. CDR3 length equals 16 residues. The J segment lost 8 bases and the V segment lost 4 bases, leaving 12 bases of the junction unmatched. Germline values: CDR1 SGHAT, CDR2 FQNNGV. Variable domain in full (rest from reference TRBV11-2 and TRBJ2-1): EAGVAQSPRYKIIEKRQSVAFWCNPISGHATLYWYQQILGQGPKLLIQFQNNGVVDDSQLPKDRFSAERLKGVDSTLKIQPAKLEDSAVYLCASSSQEGTSIYEQFFGPGTRLTVL.

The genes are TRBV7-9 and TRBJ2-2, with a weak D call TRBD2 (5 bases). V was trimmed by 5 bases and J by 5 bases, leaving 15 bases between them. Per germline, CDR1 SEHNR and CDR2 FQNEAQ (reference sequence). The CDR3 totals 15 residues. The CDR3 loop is CASSPKLRGTGELFF. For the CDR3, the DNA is TGTGCCAGCAGCCCCAAGTTACGGGGAACCGGGGAGCTGTTTTTT.

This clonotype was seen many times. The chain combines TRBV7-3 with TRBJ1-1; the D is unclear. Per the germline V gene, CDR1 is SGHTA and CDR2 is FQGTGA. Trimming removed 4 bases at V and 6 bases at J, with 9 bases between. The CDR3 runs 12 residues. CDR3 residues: CASSSGVSEAFF. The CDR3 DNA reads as TGTGCCAGCAGCTCCGGGGTATCTGAAGCTTTCTTT.

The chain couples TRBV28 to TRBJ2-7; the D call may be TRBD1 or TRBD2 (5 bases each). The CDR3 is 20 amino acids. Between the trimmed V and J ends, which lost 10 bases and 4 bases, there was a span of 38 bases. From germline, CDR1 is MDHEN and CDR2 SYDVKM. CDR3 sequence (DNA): TGTGCCAAACGATCAATCGTCCGGTTACTATTTACGGGACCAACATACGAGCAGTACTTC. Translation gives CAKRSIVRLLFTGPTYEQYF.

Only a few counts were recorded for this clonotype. This CDR3 reads CASSSTSGRIYEQYF. For the CDR3, the DNA is TGTGCCAGCAGCTCGACTAGCGGGAGAATCTACGAGCAGTACTTC. The V call is TRBV7-9, the J call TRBJ2-7; 12 bases fit TRBD2. With V trimmed by 4 bases and J by 3 bases, 4 bases remained unmatched. The CDR3 is 15 amino acids. Germline lookup yields CDR1 SEHNR and CDR2 FQNEAQ (reference sequence).

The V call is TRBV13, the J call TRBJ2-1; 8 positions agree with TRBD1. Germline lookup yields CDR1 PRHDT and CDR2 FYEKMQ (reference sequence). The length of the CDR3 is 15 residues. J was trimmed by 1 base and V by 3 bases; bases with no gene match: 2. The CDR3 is CASSFYRGSYNEQFF. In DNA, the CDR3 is TGTGCCAGCAGCTTCTACAGGGGGTCCTACAATGAGCAGTTCTTC.

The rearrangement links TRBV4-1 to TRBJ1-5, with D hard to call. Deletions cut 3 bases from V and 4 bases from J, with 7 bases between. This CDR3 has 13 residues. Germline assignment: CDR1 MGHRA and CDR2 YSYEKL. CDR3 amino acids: CASSQALNQPQHF. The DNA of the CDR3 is TGCGCCAGCAGCCAGGCATTGAATCAGCCCCAGCATTTT.

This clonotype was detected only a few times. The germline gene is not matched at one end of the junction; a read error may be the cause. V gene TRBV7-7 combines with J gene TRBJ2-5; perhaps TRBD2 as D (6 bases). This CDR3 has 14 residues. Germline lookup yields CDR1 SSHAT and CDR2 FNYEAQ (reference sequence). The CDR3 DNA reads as TGTGCTAGCAGCGGCGGGACTTCCCGGGAGACCCAGTACTTC. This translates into CASSGGTSRETQYF.

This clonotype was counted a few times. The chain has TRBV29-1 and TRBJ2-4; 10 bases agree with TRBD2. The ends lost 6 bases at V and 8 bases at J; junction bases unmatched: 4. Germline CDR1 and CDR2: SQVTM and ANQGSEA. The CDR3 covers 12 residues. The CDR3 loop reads CSVRTSGDIQYF. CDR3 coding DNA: TGCAGCGTCCGGACTAGCGGTGACATTCAGTACTTC.

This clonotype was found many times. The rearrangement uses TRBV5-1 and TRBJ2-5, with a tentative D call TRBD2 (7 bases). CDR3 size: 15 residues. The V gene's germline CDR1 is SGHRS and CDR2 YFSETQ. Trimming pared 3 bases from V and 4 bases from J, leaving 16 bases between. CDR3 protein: CASSSGQRGTETQYF. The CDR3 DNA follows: TGCGCCAGCAGCTCCGGACAGCGGGGCACAGAGACCCAGTACTTC.

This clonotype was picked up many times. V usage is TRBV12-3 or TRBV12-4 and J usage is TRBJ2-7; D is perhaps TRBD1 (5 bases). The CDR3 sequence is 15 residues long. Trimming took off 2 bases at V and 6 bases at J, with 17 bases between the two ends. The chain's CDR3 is CASSLRQLLVSEQYF. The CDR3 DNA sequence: TGTGCCAGCAGTTTAAGACAGCTGTTGGTGAGCGAGCAGTACTTC.

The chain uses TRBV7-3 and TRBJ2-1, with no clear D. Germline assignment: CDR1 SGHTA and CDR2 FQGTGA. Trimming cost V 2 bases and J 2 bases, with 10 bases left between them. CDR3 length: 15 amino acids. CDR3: CASSLSPETYNEQFF. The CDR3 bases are TGTGCCAGCAGCTTATCCCCGGAGACCTACAATGAGCAGTTCTTC.